This record concerns one TCR beta chain sequence. After removal of 1 base from V and 1 base from J, the junction contained 3 bases not matched to a gene. Germline-derived CDR1 and CDR2 are SQVTM and ANQGSEA. This CDR3 region has 17 residues. The sample comes from a study of Ad26.COV2.S vaccination and SARS-CoV-2 variants. Here immunoSEQ multiplex PCR was the method, and the copy in TCRdb shows in-frame clones only, minus some. This table holds some 240,000 clones, around nine tenths found once. As for treatment: some 20 received Ad26.COV2.S at low or high dose, single or two shots; roughly 5 received placebo; per-sample allocation not given. The samples date from day 63 after the first vaccine or placebo injection.

This TCR was recovered from a person between 18 and 59 years old who received the Ad26.COV2.S COVID-19 vaccine or a placebo. The sample was peripheral blood, taken in a trial of Ad26.COV2.S vaccine versus placebo. The chain joins TRBV29-1 to TRBJ2-2; TRBD2 matches 13 bases. In nucleotides, the CDR3 is TGCAGCGTTGAAGTGGGACTAGCGGGAAGGAACACCGGGGAGCTGTTTTTT. This translates into CSVEVGLAGRNTGELFF.